This TCR beta chain was found in a study of T cell repertoires in cytomegalovirus infection. General observations from the study: Carriers of CMV and the relevant HLA type were discriminated by public TCR beta frequency.

Using its own MiXCR run on the reads, TCRdb lists one record per CDR3 protein. The sample has nearly 700,000 distinct CDR3 sequences, 33% seen once. The CDR3 sequence is 15 residues long. The germline V and J ends were trimmed by 4 bases and 11 bases, with 21 bases remaining between them. CDR1 is SNHLY, CDR2 FYNNEI, per germline. In the case of this clonotype: Its target is unknown.

The material was cultured PBMCs, obtained from culture after CMV antigen stimulation. The chain recombines TRBV2 with TRBJ2-4; D may be TRBD1 or TRBD2 (5 bases each). This sequence originates from a human donor in good health (CMV status not recorded). Some clones in this sample may be carry-over from other donors' samples. The CDR3 region is CASSALGEGTTFQYF. The CDR3 DNA is TGTGCCAGCAGTGCCCTGGGGGAAGGGACGACCTTTCAGTACTTC.